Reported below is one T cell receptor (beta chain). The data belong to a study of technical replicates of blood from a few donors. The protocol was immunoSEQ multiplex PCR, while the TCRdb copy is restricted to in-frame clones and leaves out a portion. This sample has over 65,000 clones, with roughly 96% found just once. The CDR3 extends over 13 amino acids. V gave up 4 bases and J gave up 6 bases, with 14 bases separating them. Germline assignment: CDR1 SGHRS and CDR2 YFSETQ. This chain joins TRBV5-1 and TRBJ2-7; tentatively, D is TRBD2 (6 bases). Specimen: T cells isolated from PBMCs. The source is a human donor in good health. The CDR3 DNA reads TGCGCCAGCAGCCCAGCGTTGCGGGGCGAGCAGTACTTC. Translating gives CASSPALRGEQYF.